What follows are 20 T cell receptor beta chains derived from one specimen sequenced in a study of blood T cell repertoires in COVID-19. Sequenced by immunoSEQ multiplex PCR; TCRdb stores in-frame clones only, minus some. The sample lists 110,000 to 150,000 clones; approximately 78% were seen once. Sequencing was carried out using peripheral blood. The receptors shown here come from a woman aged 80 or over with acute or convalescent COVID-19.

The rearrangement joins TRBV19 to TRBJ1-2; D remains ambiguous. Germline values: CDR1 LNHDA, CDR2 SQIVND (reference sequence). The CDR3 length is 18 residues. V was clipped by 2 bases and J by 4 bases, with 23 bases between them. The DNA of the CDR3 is TGTGCCAGTAGTATATTGGCGGGGAATCGTCCTTTTGCCTATGGCTACACCTTC. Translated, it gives CASSILAGNRPFAYGYTF.

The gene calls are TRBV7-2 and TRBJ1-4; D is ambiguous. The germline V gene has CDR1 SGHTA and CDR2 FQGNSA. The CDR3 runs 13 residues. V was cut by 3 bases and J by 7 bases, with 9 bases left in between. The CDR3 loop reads CASSFIGFEKLFF. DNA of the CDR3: TGTGCCAGCAGCTTTATCGGGTTTGAAAAACTGTTTTTT.

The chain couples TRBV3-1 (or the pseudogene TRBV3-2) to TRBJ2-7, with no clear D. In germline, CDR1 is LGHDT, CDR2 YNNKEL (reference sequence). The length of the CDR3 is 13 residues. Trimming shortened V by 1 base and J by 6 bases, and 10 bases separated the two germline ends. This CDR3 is CASSQASHTEQYF. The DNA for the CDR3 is TGTGCCAGCAGCCAAGCATCCCACACCGAGCAGTACTTC.

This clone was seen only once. CDR3 in amino acids: CASSEDRFYYEQYF. CDR3 nucleotide sequence: TGTGCCAGCAGTGAAGACAGGTTTTACTACGAGCAGTACTTC. The V call is TRBV6-1, the J call TRBJ2-7; maybe TRBD1 (5 bases). Germline V CDR1 and CDR2: MNHNS, SASEGT. The CDR3 runs 14 residues. Between the trimmed V and J ends, which lost 1 base and 3 bases, there was a span of 10 bases.

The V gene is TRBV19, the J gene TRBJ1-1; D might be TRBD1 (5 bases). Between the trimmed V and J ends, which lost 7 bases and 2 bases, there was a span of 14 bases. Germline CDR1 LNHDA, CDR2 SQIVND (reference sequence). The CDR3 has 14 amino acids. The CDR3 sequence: CASKDQGSNTEAFF. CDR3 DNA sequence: TGTGCCAGTAAAGACCAGGGATCCAACACTGAAGCTTTCTTT.

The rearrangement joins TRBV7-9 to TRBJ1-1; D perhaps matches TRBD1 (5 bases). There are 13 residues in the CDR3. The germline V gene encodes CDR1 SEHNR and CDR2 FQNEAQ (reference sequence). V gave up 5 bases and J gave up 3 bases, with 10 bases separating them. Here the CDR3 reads CASSNQGDTEAFF. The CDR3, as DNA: TGTGCCAGCAGCAATCAAGGGGACACTGAAGCTTTCTTT.

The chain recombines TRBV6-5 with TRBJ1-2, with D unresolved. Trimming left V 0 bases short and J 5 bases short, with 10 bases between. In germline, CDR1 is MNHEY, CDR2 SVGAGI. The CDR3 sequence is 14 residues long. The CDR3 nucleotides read TGTGCCAGCAGTTACTCCGGAGAGACGTATGGCTACACCTTC. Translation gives CASSYSGETYGYTF.

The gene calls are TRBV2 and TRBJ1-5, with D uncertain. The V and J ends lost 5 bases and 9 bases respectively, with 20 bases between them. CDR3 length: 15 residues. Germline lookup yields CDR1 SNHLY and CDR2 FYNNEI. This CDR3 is CASSFSGNPVGPQHF. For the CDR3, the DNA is TGTGCCAGCAGTTTCAGCGGGAACCCTGTGGGGCCCCAGCATTTT.

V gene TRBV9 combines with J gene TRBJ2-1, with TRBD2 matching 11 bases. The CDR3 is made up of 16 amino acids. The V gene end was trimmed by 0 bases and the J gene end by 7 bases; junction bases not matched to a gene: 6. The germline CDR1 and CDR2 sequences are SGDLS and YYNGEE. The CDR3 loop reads CASSVEPSGGLNEQFF. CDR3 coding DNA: TGTGCCAGCAGCGTAGAACCTAGCGGGGGGTTAAATGAGCAGTTCTTC.

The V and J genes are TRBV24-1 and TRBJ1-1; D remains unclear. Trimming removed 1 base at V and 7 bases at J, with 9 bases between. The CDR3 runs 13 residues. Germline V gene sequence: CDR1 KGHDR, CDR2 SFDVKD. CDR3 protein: CATSDLWSSEAFF. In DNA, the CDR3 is TGTGCCACCAGTGATTTATGGAGTAGTGAAGCTTTCTTT.

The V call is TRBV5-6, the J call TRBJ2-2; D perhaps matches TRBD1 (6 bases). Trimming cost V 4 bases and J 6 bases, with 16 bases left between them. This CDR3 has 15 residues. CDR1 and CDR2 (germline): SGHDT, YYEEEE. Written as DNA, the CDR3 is TGTGCCAGCAGCCCAGACAGGAGTGGGGCCGGGGAGCTGTTTTTT. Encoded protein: CASSPDRSGAGELFF.

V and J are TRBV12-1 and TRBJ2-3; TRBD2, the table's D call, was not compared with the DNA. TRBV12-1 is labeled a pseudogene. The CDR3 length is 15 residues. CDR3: CASSPASGAVDTQYF. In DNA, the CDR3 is TGTGCCAGCAGCCCCGCTAGCGGGGCGGTAGATACGCAGTATTTT.

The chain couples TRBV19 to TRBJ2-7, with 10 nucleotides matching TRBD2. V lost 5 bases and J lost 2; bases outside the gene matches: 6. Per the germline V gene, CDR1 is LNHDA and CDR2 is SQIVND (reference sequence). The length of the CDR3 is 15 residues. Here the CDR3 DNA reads TGTGCCAGTAGTCCCCTAGCGGGAGCGGCCTACGAGCAGTACTTC. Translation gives CASSPLAGAAYEQYF.

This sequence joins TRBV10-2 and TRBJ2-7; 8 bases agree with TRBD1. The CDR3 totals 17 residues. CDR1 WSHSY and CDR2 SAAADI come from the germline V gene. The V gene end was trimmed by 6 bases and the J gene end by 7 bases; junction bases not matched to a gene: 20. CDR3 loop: CASRANPRTGTGAEQYF. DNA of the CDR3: TGCGCCAGCAGGGCCAATCCAAGGACAGGGACGGGGGCTGAGCAGTACTTC.

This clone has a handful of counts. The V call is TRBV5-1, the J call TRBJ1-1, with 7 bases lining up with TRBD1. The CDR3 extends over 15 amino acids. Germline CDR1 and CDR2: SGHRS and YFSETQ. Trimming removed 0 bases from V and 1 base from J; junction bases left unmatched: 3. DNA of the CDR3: TGCGCCAGCAGCTTGGACGGGACAGCGAACACTGAAGCTTTCTTT. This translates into CASSLDGTANTEAFF.

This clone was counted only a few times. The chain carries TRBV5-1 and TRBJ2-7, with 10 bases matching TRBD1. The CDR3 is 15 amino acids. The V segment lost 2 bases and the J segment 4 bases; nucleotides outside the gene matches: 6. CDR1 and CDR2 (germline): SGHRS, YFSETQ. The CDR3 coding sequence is TGCGCCAGCAGCTTCGGGACAGGGGTAAGGTACGAGCAGTACTTC. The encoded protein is CASSFGTGVRYEQYF.

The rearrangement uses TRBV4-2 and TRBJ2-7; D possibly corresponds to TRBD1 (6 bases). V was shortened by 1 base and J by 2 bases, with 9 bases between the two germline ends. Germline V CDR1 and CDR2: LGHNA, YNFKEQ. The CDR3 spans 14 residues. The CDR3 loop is CASSQARGTYEQYF. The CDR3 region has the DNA TGTGCCAGCAGCCAAGCTAGGGGGACCTACGAGCAGTACTTC.

For the CDR3, the DNA is TGTGCCAGCAGTTTATTGGTCAGGGGTGAGTATGGCTACACCTTC. It specifies CASSLLVRGEYGYTF. This chain joins TRBV27 and TRBJ1-2; D perhaps matches TRBD1 (6 bases). Germline V gives CDR1 MNHEY, CDR2 SMNVEV (reference sequence). The germline V and J ends were trimmed by 1 base and 5 bases, with 14 bases remaining between them. This CDR3 is 15 amino acids long.

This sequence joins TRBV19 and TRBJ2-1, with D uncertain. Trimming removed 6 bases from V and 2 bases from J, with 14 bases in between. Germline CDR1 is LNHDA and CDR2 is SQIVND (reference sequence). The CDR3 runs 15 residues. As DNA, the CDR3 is TGTGCCAGTAGCGACTCGAGGATCCCCTACAATGAGCAGTTCTTC. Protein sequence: CASSDSRIPYNEQFF.

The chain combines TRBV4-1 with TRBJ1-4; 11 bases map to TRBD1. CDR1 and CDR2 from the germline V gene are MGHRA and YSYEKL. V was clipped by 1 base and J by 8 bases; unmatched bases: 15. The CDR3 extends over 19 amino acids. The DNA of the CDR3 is TGCGCCAGCAGCCAAGTAGTGGGGACAGGGGGAGAGGGAGGAGAAAAACTGTTTTTT. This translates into CASSQVVGTGGEGGEKLFF.